The 2 T cell receptor beta chains listed next were all sequenced from one sample in a study of Ad26.COV2.S vaccination and SARS-CoV-2 variants. Some clones are missing from TCRdb's copy, which holds only in-frame ones; the method was immunoSEQ multiplex PCR. The sample has hundreds of thousands of clones; about 86% are singletons. The treatment is: 15 to 20 received Ad26.COV2.S at low or high dose, single or two shots; roughly five received placebo; per-sample allocation not given. Specimen acquisition occurred on day 63 following the initial vaccine or placebo injection. The sequences come from peripheral blood, collected in a trial of Ad26.COV2.S vaccine versus placebo. The receptor source for this set is a person between 18 and 59 years old who received the Ad26.COV2.S COVID-19 vaccine or a placebo.

V is TRBV5-3 and J is TRBJ2-2; 7 nucleotides match TRBD1. TRBV5-3 falls under the ORF class, with uncertain function. V gave up 8 bases and J gave up 1 base; unmatched junction bases: 2. The CDR3 loop spans 13 amino acids. The CDR3 spells CASRQGNTGELFF. Written as DNA, the CDR3 is TGTGCCAGTCGACAGGGGAACACCGGGGAGCTGTTTTTT.

This clone was counted between two and nine times. DNA of the CDR3: TGTGCCAGCAGCTCAGGACGGAACACTGAAGCTTTCTTT. Its translation is CASSSGRNTEAFF. This rearrangement joins TRBV7-9 to TRBJ1-1; D is ambiguous. Germline V CDR1 and CDR2: SEHNR, FQNEAQ (reference sequence). V lost 4 bases to trimming and J lost 1 base, with 7 bases between them. CDR3 size: 13 residues.